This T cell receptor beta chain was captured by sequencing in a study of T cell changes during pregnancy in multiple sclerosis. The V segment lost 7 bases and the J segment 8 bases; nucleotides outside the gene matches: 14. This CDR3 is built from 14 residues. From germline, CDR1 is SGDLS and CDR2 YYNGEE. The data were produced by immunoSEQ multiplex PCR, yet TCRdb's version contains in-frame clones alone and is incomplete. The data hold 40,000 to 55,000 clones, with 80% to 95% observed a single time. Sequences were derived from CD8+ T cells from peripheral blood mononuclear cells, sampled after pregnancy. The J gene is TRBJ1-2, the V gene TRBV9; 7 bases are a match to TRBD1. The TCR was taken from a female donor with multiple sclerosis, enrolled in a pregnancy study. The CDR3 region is CASGRGRGVTGYTF. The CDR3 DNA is TGTGCCAGCGGAAGGGGGCGGGGGGTTACGGGCTACACCTTC.